One sample yielded the 3 T cell receptor beta chains listed below, sequenced in a study of cytomegalovirus exposure and HLA in healthy donors. 60 Vbeta and 13 Jbeta primers were used in PCR. Produced via immunoSEQ multiplex PCR; TCRdb's table is partial and in-frame only. The profile shows around 100,000 clones, roughly 70% of them singletons. Material: PBMCs. All receptors derive from a man in his forties in good health and CMV-seropositive.

V and J are TRBV29-1 and TRBJ1-1, with 9 nucleotides matching TRBD1. The CDR3 runs 15 residues. Germline CDR1 SQVTM, CDR2 ANQGSEA. The trim removed 6 bases at V and 3 bases at J, leaving 11 bases unmatched. This CDR3 reads CSVHVTGGRDTEAFF. CDR3 DNA: TGCAGCGTCCACGTCACAGGGGGCCGGGACACTGAAGCTTTCTTT.

The chain joins TRBV5-1 to TRBJ1-2; D might be TRBD1 (6 bases). CDR1 is SGHRS, CDR2 YFSETQ, per germline. This CDR3 is 15 amino acids long. V was shortened by 0 bases and J by 3 bases, with 12 bases between the two germline ends. The CDR3 DNA is TGCGCCAGCAGCTTGGCCTGGGGACAAGACTATGGCTACACCTTC. Its translation is CASSLAWGQDYGYTF.

This clone was picked up a small number of times. The chain couples TRBV29-1 to TRBJ1-5; D call uncertain. The CDR3 spans 15 residues. Germline loops: CDR1 SQVTM, CDR2 ANQGSEA. The V gene lost 7 bases and the J gene lost 2 bases, with 18 bases spanning the gap. CDR3 coding DNA: TGCAGCGCTCAAACGGGAGCGGCGGGCAATCAGCCCCAGCATTTT. This codes for CSAQTGAAGNQPQHF. The full variable domain, completed using reference TRBV29-1 and TRBJ1-5, is SAVISQKPSRDICQRGTSLTIQCQVDSQVTMMFWYRQQPGQSLTLIATANQGSEATYESGFVIDKFPISRPNLTFSTLTVSNMSPEDSSIYLCSAQTGAAGNQPQHFGDGTRLSIL.